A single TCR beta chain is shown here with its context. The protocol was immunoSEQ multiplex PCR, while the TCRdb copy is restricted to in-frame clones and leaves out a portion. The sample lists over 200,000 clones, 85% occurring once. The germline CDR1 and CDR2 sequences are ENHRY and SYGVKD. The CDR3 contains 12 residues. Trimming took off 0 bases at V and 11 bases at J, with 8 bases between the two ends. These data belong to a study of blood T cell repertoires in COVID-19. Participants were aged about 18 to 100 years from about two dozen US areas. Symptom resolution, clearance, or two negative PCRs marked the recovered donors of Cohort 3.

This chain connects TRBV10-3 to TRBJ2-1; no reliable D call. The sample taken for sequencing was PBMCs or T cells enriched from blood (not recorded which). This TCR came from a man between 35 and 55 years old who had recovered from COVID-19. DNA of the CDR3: TGTGCCATCAGTGAGTCTGGAGCTAAGCAGTTCTTC. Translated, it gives CAISESGAKQFF.